This T cell receptor (beta chain) was sequenced for a study of shared clonotypes between healthy human individuals. Study results and caveats: Estimated clonotype richness was generally higher in naive than memory subsets.

The trim removed 3 bases at V and 0 bases at J, leaving 12 bases unmatched. The germline V gene has CDR1 MGHRA and CDR2 YSYEKL. There are 18 residues in the CDR3. Assay used: immunoSEQ multiplex PCR; TCRdb lists only in-frame clones, some missing. In the table there are 2,500,000 or so clones, around 90% of which are singletons. To note about this clone: Its antigen is not identified.

Material: naive CD4+ T cells sorted from blood. The subset denotes: CD45RA+ positively selected. The TCR originated in a man aged 18 to 29 in good health. V and J are TRBV4-1 and TRBJ2-3; TRBD2 matches 7 bases. CDR3 region: CASSHLRASGGSTDTQYF. CDR3 nucleotide sequence: TGCGCCAGCAGCCACCTTAGGGCTAGCGGAGGGAGCACAGATACGCAGTATTTT.